This paragraph covers one T cell receptor beta chain sequence. The data belong to a study of blood T cell repertoires in COVID-19. This table comes from immunoSEQ multiplex PCR, and its TCRdb copy is limited to in-frame clones, with some not included. The table lists roughly 250,000 clones, 88% of them singletons. The sequence was collected from a woman in her 40s who had been exposed to COVID-19. The sequencing input was PBMCs or T cells enriched from blood (not recorded which).

This CDR3 reads CASSALRQGLNEQFF. CDR3 DNA sequence: TGTGCCAGCAGCGCACTTCGTCAGGGATTGAATGAGCAGTTCTTC. The J gene is TRBJ2-1, the V gene TRBV9; weak D call: TRBD1 (5 bases). V lost 3 bases, J lost 7 bases, and 17 bases lay in between. The CDR3 has 15 amino acids. The germline CDR1 and CDR2 sequences are SGDLS and YYNGEE.